This T cell receptor beta chain was captured in a study of identifying expanded T cells in peripheral blood. As to this clone: Its cognate antigen is unknown.

During the collection period, no donor immune events like infections were recorded. Study-wide results and limits: About 1.3 clones differed between technical replicates, versus around 16 and 19 over time. Across healthy donors, higher total template counts meant significantly greater approximately two-week count variance.

Germline V gene data show CDR1 as SGHTA and CDR2 as FQGTGA. This CDR3 is built from 16 residues. V lost 3 bases to trimming and J lost 3 bases; unmatched junction nucleotides: 6. Sequenced by immunoSEQ multiplex PCR; TCRdb stores in-frame clones only, minus some. This table has 84,000 or so clones, 80% to 90% appearing once. The clonotype originates from a person aged 18 to 75 in good health. Sequencing used blood. V gene TRBV7-3 combines with J gene TRBJ2-3; 10 bases fit TRBD2. CDR3 DNA sequence: TGTGCCAGCAGCTTTCGACTAGCGGGTGGGACAGATACGCAGTATTTT. Translation: CASSFRLAGGTDTQYF. The entire variable domain, with the rest obtained from reference TRBV7-3 and TRBJ2-3, is as follows: GAGVSQTPSNKVTEKGKYVELRCDPISGHTALYWYRQSLGQGPEFLIYFQGTGAADDSGLPNDRFFAVRPEGSVSTLKIQRTERGDSAVYLCASSFRLAGGTDTQYFGPGTRLTVL.